The clone carrying this T cell receptor beta chain was seen repeatedly, ten times or more. Its target is unknown. The data belong to a study of CD8 T cells in ankylosing spondylitis. The study's findings and limits: Existing reports had already noted some motif variants in reactive arthritis synovial fluid and blood. About 8 highly homologous variants formed a TCR beta motif that appeared characteristic of ankylosing spondylitis blood.

Libraries for TCR beta were made by quantitative 5'-RACE with molecular barcodes. Each CDR3 protein is one row after TCRdb ran MiXCR on the 5' RACE reads. The profile covers fewer than 550,000 distinct CDR3 sequences, with roughly 5.3% appearing a single time and around 3.6% taken by the ten largest. Germline assignment: CDR1 SEHNR and CDR2 FQNEAQ (reference sequence). V trimming: 6 bases; J trimming: 4 bases; junction bases outside the gene matches: 7. CDR3 size: 15 residues. The clonotype was recovered from a male donor with ankylosing spondylitis. The rearrangement uses TRBV7-9 and TRBJ1-1; 11 positions agree with TRBD1. Sequencing was done on a sample of blood, either unsorted or a sorted T cell fraction (not recorded which). Written as DNA, the CDR3 is TGTGCCAGCAGTTCGTGGACAGGGGGCTTCACTGAAGCTTTCTTT. As protein: CASSSWTGGFTEAFF.